What follows is one T cell receptor beta chain and its context. What antigen it recognizes has not been identified. From the germline J gene comes the end of the CDR3, since the read stops 3 residues before it. The sample belongs to a study of Tregs in tolerant kidney transplant recipients (dated 2019 in TCRdb). Background for the entire study: TCRbeta sequencing was used in the study to identify donor-specific regulatory T cells before combined kidney and bone marrow transplantation, and the identified cells were then tracked after transplant.

Inclusive of the bounding cysteine and phenylalanine, the CDR3 is 18 residues long. The DNA shown is the part of the CDR3 that was read: 45 bases, in frame from base 1. The V end loses 0 bases and the J end loses 4 bases, and a stretch of 23 bases separates them. For CDR1 and CDR2, the germline V gene lists SGHRS and YFSETQ. Related donors were used in the transplants with nonmyeloablative bone marrow transplantation, and mixed chimerism was transient in the human trials. Thawed PBMCs were FACS-sorted into unstimulated Tregs (CD4+CD25+CD127-), CD4+ non-Tregs (CD4+CD25-), CD4 cells and CD8 cells. Several combined kidney and bone marrow transplant recipients from the ITN036ST trial were included as patients, and samples were available only from these trial subjects. Healthy control blood was processed by Ficoll density gradient to PBMCs and cryopreserved; patient PBMCs were collected before and after transplant.

Broad study findings and their caveats: PCR primers changed over time for some patients, so nucleotide-level comparison across those patients' samples was not possible. Although technical replication error seemed to be minimal, the question of biological reproducibility was not addressed directly. The most biologically relevant and donor-specific TCRbeta repertoire appeared to be identified by expanding Tregs with activated donor B cells. Because the study included only a small number of patients, the results must be confirmed in larger populations and under other immunosuppression protocols. In tolerant patients, donor-specific Tregs expanded more than Tregs overall, which suggests antigen-driven rather than nonspecific expansion.

For TCRbeta CDR3 sequencing, genomic DNA was extracted from sorted cells using the QIAGEN DNeasy Blood and Tissue Kit. Through immunoSEQ, high-throughput TCRbeta CDR3 sequencing was done commercially, including PCR amplification with internal controls and bias correction. The original methods were these. Unique productive TCRbeta sequences were defined by CDR3 nucleotide sequence when primers matched and otherwise by CDR3 amino acid sequence together with Vbeta and Jbeta genes. To correct sorting error, sequences shared between sorted populations at a frequency ratio of 2:1 or less were removed; the rest were assigned to the higher population. A sequence counted as donor-reactive if, in CFSE-low cells, the sequence had a frequency of at least 0.01% and was expanded at least 5-fold compared with unstimulated cells. Repertoire divergence was quantified by Jensen-Shannon divergence using the top 100 TCRbeta sequences ranked by frequency. For samples with multiple sequencing runs, sorting error was corrected separately for each run before the runs were pooled. TCRdb's version of the immuneACCESS table is confined to in-frame rearrangements and falls short of the full clone set. An unresolved V gene accounts for under half of the shortfall where checked; the remainder is of unknown origin. V, J and clone size are taken as reported in that table, and D and trimming were inferred from the DNA itself. The record for this sample contains some 30,000 clones. The ten largest make up 1.8% of the sample.

The sequence links TRBV5-1 to TRBJ2-7; the D segment could be TRBD1, given 6 matching bases. The clonotype was recovered from a human patient who received a combined kidney and bone marrow transplant. Following transplantation, part of the T cell population may be supplied by the graft donor rather than the patient. The input for sequencing was CD4+ T cells from blood (PBMCs), taken 24 months after the transplant. For the CDR3, the sequence is CASSLDLQGLGFRYEQYF. The DNA read from the CDR3 is TGCGCCAGCAGCTTGGATTTACAGGGTTTGGGGTTTAGGTACGAG.